The 29 T cell receptor beta chains below all came from one sample that was sequenced in a study of T cell repertoires in cytomegalovirus infection (dated by TCRdb to about 2019). These receptors have no identified antigens. Instrument on record: Illumina HiSeq 1500. The raw public reads went through TCRdb reprocessing: fastp at Q25, MiXCR clone calling, in-frame beta chains kept. Identical CDR3 proteins give one entry, which carries the most common genes and DNA. Present in this sample are 80,000 to 95,000 distinct CDR3 sequences, 25% to 30% of which were seen just once. The top ten clonotypes cover about 72% of the sample. Read against the paper, the sample's treatment or condition label means: in vitro stimulation with specific CMV peptide epitopes to enrich CMV-specific T cells. Sequenced here: CD8+ T cells from cultured PBMCs, sampled from culture after CMV antigen stimulation. The receptors come from a human donor in good health (CMV status not recorded). Some clones in this sample may be carry-over from other donors' samples.

The chain recombines TRBV12-3 or TRBV12-4 with TRBJ2-1, with TRBD2 matching over 11 bases. The V segment lost 5 bases and the J segment 10 bases; nucleotides outside the gene matches: 7. CDR3 length: 14 residues. In DNA, the CDR3 is TGTGCCAGCAGTCTTAGCGGGGGGGCCGGGGAGCAGTTCTTC. This translates into CASSLSGGAGEQFF.

The chain joins TRBV7-3 to TRBJ2-1; 7 positions agree with TRBD2. The CDR3 is 15 amino acids. Germline values: CDR1 SGHTA, CDR2 FQGTGA. The J segment lost 0 bases and the V segment lost 4 bases, leaving 3 bases of the junction unmatched. The CDR3 coding sequence is TGTGCCAGCAGCTCACTAGCGAGCTCCTACAATGAGCAGTTCTTC. Translating gives CASSSLASSYNEQFF.

V is TRBV6-1 and J is TRBJ2-1; D call uncertain. The V end lost 3 bases, the J end lost 7 bases, and 13 bases lay between the germline ends. This CDR3 spans 14 amino acids. In germline, CDR1 is MNHNS, CDR2 SASEGT. For the CDR3, the DNA is TGTGCCAGCAGTGATGTTGACAAGAAAAATGAGCAGTTCTTC. Encoded protein: CASSDVDKKNEQFF.

At least ten counts were recorded for this clonotype. V is TRBV5-6 and J is TRBJ2-1; D may be TRBD2 (5 bases). Germline V gene lookup returns CDR1 SGHDT and CDR2 YYEEEE. The CDR3 is made up of 16 amino acids. V lost 4 bases to trimming and J lost 3 bases, with 17 bases between them. CDR3 nucleotide sequence: TGTGCCAGCAGCCGGACTGAGCCCCGTTTCTACAATGAGCAGTTCTTC. Protein: CASSRTEPRFYNEQFF.

The chain employs TRBV12-3 or TRBV12-4 and TRBJ1-5; 8 bases line up with TRBD1. Germline trimming cut 7 bases from V and 1 base from J; bases unmatched to any gene: 6. This CDR3 is built from 15 residues. CDR3 protein: CASNRQGMSNQPQHF. Here the CDR3 DNA reads TGTGCCAGCAACAGACAGGGGATGAGCAATCAGCCCCAGCATTTT.

The chain has TRBV6-6 and TRBJ2-7; 7 nucleotides agree with TRBD1. This CDR3 region has 16 residues. The germline gives CDR1 MNHNY, CDR2 SVGAGI (reference sequence). V shed 0 bases, J shed 3 bases, and the junction held 8 bases outside the gene matches. CDR3 protein: CASSYSPPTGSYEQYF. In nucleotides, the CDR3 is TGTGCCAGCAGTTACTCTCCTCCGACAGGGAGCTACGAGCAGTACTTC.

The V gene is TRBV11-2, the J gene TRBJ1-3; the D is unclear. The CDR3 is 15 amino acids. V was trimmed by 1 base and J by 4 bases, leaving 11 bases between them. Germline CDR1 SGHAT, CDR2 FQNNGV. Here the CDR3 reads CASSLVSSGGNTIYF. The CDR3 nucleotides read TGTGCCAGCAGCTTAGTGTCTTCGGGAGGAAACACCATATATTTT.

The chain recombines TRBV29-1 with TRBJ2-7, with unresolved D. The CDR3 contains 11 residues. Per germline, CDR1 SQVTM and CDR2 ANQGSEA. With 5 bases removed from V and 10 bases from J, the gap between germline ends came to 15 bases. The CDR3 reads CSVLVSASQYF. The CDR3 region has the DNA TGCAGCGTTTTGGTCTCCGCCTCCCAGTACTTC.

J is TRBJ1-2 and V is TRBV3-1; a possible D gene is TRBD1 (5 bases). Germline V CDR1 and CDR2: LGHDT, YNNKEL (reference sequence). The CDR3 sequence is 12 residues long. Deletions cut 11 bases from V and 2 bases from J, with 12 bases between. The CDR3, as DNA: TGTGCCCTTGCACGGGGCAACTATGGCTACACCTTC. This translates into CALARGNYGYTF.

This clonotype appeared many times. The rearrangement links TRBV6-6 to TRBJ1-5; 8 bases are shared with TRBD1. J gave up 5 bases and V 8 bases, and 11 bases lay outside the gene matches. This CDR3 is 15 amino acids long. The germline V gene encodes CDR1 MNHNY and CDR2 SVGAGI (reference sequence). The CDR3, as DNA: TGTGCCAGCGCAGGGGGCGAACTCAATGATCAGCCCCAGCATTTT. This gives the protein CASAGGELNDQPQHF.

The chain joins TRBV7-9 to TRBJ1-1, with 10 bases lining up with TRBD1. Germline V gene sequence: CDR1 SEHNR, CDR2 FQNEAQ (reference sequence). With V trimmed by 5 bases and J by 3 bases, 6 bases remained unmatched. The CDR3 runs 15 residues. DNA of the CDR3: TGTGCCAGCAGCCCCCGGGGGACAGGGGACACTGAAGCTTTCTTT. This encodes CASSPRGTGDTEAFF.

The V call is TRBV4-3, the J call TRBJ1-1, with D perhaps matching TRBD1 (5 bases). The CDR3 spans 15 residues. Trimming stripped 0 bases from V and 0 bases from J, with 8 bases between. Per the germline V gene, CDR1 is LGHNA and CDR2 is YSLEER. DNA for the CDR3: TGCGCCAGCAGCCAAGATGGGGGGATGAACACTGAAGCTTTCTTT. Protein: CASSQDGGMNTEAFF.

This clonotype was counted many times. The rearrangement links TRBV7-9 to TRBJ1-1; TRBD1 agrees at 9 bases. This CDR3 comprises 17 residues. Germline-derived CDR1 and CDR2 are SEHNR and FQNEAQ (reference sequence). V shed 4 bases and J 4 bases; nucleotides not matched to a gene: 13. The CDR3 here is CASSSGGTGLKGTEAFF. CDR3 nucleotide sequence: TGTGCCAGCAGCTCCGGAGGGACAGGGCTAAAGGGCACTGAAGCTTTCTTT.

This chain connects TRBV3-1 to TRBJ2-1; D ambiguous. Trimming removed 0 bases from V and 4 bases from J, with 7 bases in between. The CDR3 extends over 14 amino acids. Germline values: CDR1 LGHDT, CDR2 YNNKEL (reference sequence). In DNA form, the CDR3 reads TGTGCCAGCAGCCAAGATAACCCGTACAATGAGCAGTTCTTC. This gives the protein CASSQDNPYNEQFF.

V is TRBV12-3 or TRBV12-4 and J is TRBJ2-1, with D perhaps TRBD1 (6 bases). The CDR3 has 13 amino acids. Between the trimmed V and J ends, which lost 3 bases and 5 bases, there was a span of 8 bases. In nucleotides, the CDR3 is TGTGCCAGCAGTTTCCCAGGGGACAATGAGCAGTTCTTC. The encoded protein is CASSFPGDNEQFF.

This sequence joins TRBV2 and TRBJ1-1, with 11 bases identical to TRBD1. V shed 6 bases, J shed 4 bases, and the junction held 7 bases outside the gene matches. CDR1 and CDR2 (germline): SNHLY, FYNNEI. The CDR3 is 15 amino acids. The CDR3 DNA follows: TGTGCCAGCAGGGGGACAGGGGGAGTGAGCACTGAAGCTTTCTTT. Protein sequence: CASRGTGGVSTEAFF. Based on the CDR3 plus reference TRBV2 and TRBJ1-1, the full variable domain is EPEVTQTPSHQVTQMGQEVILRCVPISNHLYFYWYRQILGQKVEFLVSFYNNEISEKSEIFDDQFSVERPDGSNFTLKIRSTKLEDSAMYFCASRGTGGVSTEAFFGQGTRLTVV.

In this sample, this clonotype turned up a few times. The chain couples TRBV7-9 to TRBJ2-5, with 7 positions matching TRBD1. V lost 4 bases to trimming and J lost 4 bases; unmatched junction nucleotides: 15. Germline CDR1 reads SEHNR; CDR2 reads FQNEAQ (reference sequence). The CDR3 runs 17 residues. The CDR3 nucleotides are TGTGCCAGCAGCTCCCGGGACAGAAGGGTTTCAGGAGAGACCCAGTACTTC. Encoded protein: CASSSRDRRVSGETQYF.

The genes are TRBV19 and TRBJ1-2, with 9 bases lining up with TRBD1. Looked up from germline, CDR1 is LNHDA and CDR2 is SQIVND (reference sequence). This CDR3 contains 13 residues. With V trimmed by 6 bases and J by 6 bases, 5 bases remained unmatched. CDR3 amino acids: CASSHGTGNGYTF. CDR3 nucleotide sequence: TGTGCCAGTAGCCACGGGACAGGGAATGGCTACACCTTC. The variable domain in full, with the rest retrieved from reference TRBV19 and TRBJ1-2, is DGGITQSPKYLFRKEGQNVTLSCEQNLNHDAMYWYRQDPGQGLRLIYYSQIVNDFQKGDIAEGYSVSREKKESFPLTVTSAQKNPTAFYLCASSHGTGNGYTFGSGTRLTVV.

Concerning this clonotype itself: One junction end disagrees with the germline gene, perhaps due to a read error. The V call is TRBV7-2, the J call TRBJ2-3; 8 bases fit TRBD2. The germline CDR1 and CDR2 sequences are SGHTA and FQGNSA. The CDR3 covers 14 residues. The CDR3 spells CASSHLAGTDTLYF. The CDR3 DNA follows: TGTGCCAGCAGCCATCTAGCGGGCACAGATACGCTGTATTTT.

This sequence joins TRBV12-3 or TRBV12-4 and TRBJ1-1, with D maybe TRBD1 (6 bases). The V gene lost 6 bases and the J gene lost 11 bases, with 13 bases spanning the gap. The CDR3 contains 11 residues. The CDR3 reads CASSVRGTAFF. For the CDR3, the DNA is TGTGCCAGCAGCGTGAGGGGGACCGCTTTCTTT.

This chain links TRBV6-6 with TRBJ2-1; a possible D gene is TRBD1 (6 bases). V was pared by 3 bases and J by 6 bases, with 9 bases between. This CDR3 region has 13 residues. Germline values: CDR1 MNHNY, CDR2 SVGAGI (reference sequence). This chain's CDR3 is CASSYSDSNEQFF. In DNA form, the CDR3 reads TGTGCCAGCAGTTATTCGGACAGCAATGAGCAGTTCTTC.

This clonotype was recorded at least ten times. The chain carries TRBV7-3 and TRBJ2-2, with D perhaps assigned TRBD1 or TRBD2 (5 bases each). Germline V gene data show CDR1 as SGHTA and CDR2 as FQGTGA. There are 16 residues in the CDR3. Trimming removed 1 base at V and 0 bases at J, with 9 bases between. The CDR3 DNA reads TGTGCCAGCAGCTTAAATCAGGGAGCGAACACCGGGGAGCTGTTTTTT. Translation: CASSLNQGANTGELFF.

This clonotype was picked up many times. The chain has TRBV12-3 or TRBV12-4 and TRBJ2-5; the match to TRBD1 covers 7 bases. Trimming took 6 bases from V and 3 from J; bases not matched to a gene: 4. CDR3 length: 13 residues. CDR3 in DNA: TGTGCCAGCAGGAGGACAGGAAAAGAGACCCAGTACTTC. Translation gives CASRRTGKETQYF.

The chain uses TRBV7-9 and TRBJ2-2; D tentatively fits TRBD1 or TRBD2 (7 bases each). The CDR3 extends over 15 amino acids. Between the trimmed V and J ends, which lost 5 bases and 5 bases, there was a span of 15 bases. Germline V gene lookup returns CDR1 SEHNR and CDR2 FQNEAQ (reference sequence). The CDR3 spells CASSPGGGRTGELFF. The CDR3 coding sequence is TGTGCCAGCAGCCCAGGGGGGGGACGTACCGGGGAGCTGTTTTTT. The variable domain in full, completed from reference TRBV7-9 and TRBJ2-2, reads DTGVSQNPRHKITKRGQNVTFRCDPISEHNRLYWYRQTLGQGPEFLTYFQNEAQLEKSRLLSDRFSAERPKGSFSTLEIQRTEQGDSAMYLCASSPGGGRTGELFFGEGSRLTVL.

This clonotype appeared a single time. A read error is possible here, since a much larger clone lies one base away. V and J are TRBV5-5 and TRBJ1-1, with unresolved D. The germline gives CDR1 SGHKS, CDR2 YYEKEE (reference sequence). CDR3 length: 12 amino acids. V dropped 0 bases and J dropped 7 bases, with 7 bases sitting between them. The CDR3 loop is CASSLALCEAFF. The CDR3 coding sequence is TGTGCCAGCAGCTTGGCCTTGTGTGAAGCTTTCTTT.

The gene calls are TRBV13 and TRBJ1-5; maybe TRBD1 (6 bases). The V end was cut by 7 bases, the J end by 5 bases, with 15 bases between. Germline V gene lookup returns CDR1 PRHDT and CDR2 FYEKMQ (reference sequence). This CDR3 has 14 residues. The CDR3 spells CASKRFGGDQPQHF. The CDR3 DNA reads as TGTGCCAGCAAACGGTTCGGGGGCGATCAGCCCCAGCATTTT.

This clonotype was seen more than once but under ten times. This chain links TRBV12-3 or TRBV12-4 with TRBJ2-7; the D call may be TRBD1 or TRBD2 (6 bases each). V was cut by 6 bases and J by 4 bases, with 13 bases left in between. The CDR3 runs 13 residues. In nucleotides, the CDR3 is TGTGCCAGCAGGGAGGGGGGACGGTACGAGCAGTACTTC. Its protein is CASREGGRYEQYF.

The V gene is TRBV7-9, the J gene TRBJ1-4, with unresolved D. Trimming left V 0 bases short and J 3 bases short, with 2 bases between. Germline assignment: CDR1 SEHNR and CDR2 FQNEAQ (reference sequence). The CDR3 is 13 residues long. This chain's CDR3 is CASSLAANEKLFF. CDR3 bases: TGTGCCAGCAGCTTAGCAGCTAATGAAAAACTGTTTTTT.

The chain employs TRBV19 and TRBJ1-1; 8 positions agree with TRBD1. The length of the CDR3 is 14 residues. V shed 5 bases and J 1 base; nucleotides not matched to a gene: 3. Germline V gene lookup returns CDR1 LNHDA and CDR2 SQIVND (reference sequence). The CDR3 DNA reads as TGTGCCAGTAGTCCCGGGACAGGGAACACTGAAGCTTTCTTT. Amino acids: CASSPGTGNTEAFF.